One and the same sample provided the 27 T cell receptor beta chains below, sequenced in a study of shared clonotypes between healthy human individuals. TCRdb keeps only in-frame clones here, not all; method: immunoSEQ multiplex PCR. The sample shows 950,000 to 1,300,000 clones, about 75% of them seen only once. Sequenced input: memory CD4+ T cells sorted from blood. Subset noted: CD45RA-negative fraction. These receptors were obtained from a man in his late teens or twenties in good health.

This rearrangement joins TRBV4-1 to TRBJ2-5, with a weak D call TRBD2 (5 bases). Germline-derived CDR1 and CDR2 are MGHRA and YSYEKL. Trimming took 0 bases from V and 7 from J, leaving 9 bases between them. CDR3 length: 13 amino acids. The CDR3, as DNA: TGCGCCAGCAGCCAAGATCTACTAGTGACCCAGTACTTC. Translation gives CASSQDLLVTQYF.

The rearrangement uses TRBV19 and TRBJ2-4; 8 bases map to TRBD1. CDR1 and CDR2 (germline): LNHDA, SQIVND (reference sequence). The length of the CDR3 is 14 residues. The V and J ends lost 6 bases and 7 bases, in that order; junction bases with no gene match: 8. The CDR3 is CASSQPGQVNIQYF. CDR3 coding DNA: TGTGCCAGTAGCCAACCGGGACAGGTGAACATTCAGTACTTC.

This rearrangement joins TRBV19 to TRBJ2-5, with D possibly matching TRBD1 (5 bases). Deletions cut 11 bases from V and 4 bases from J, with 23 bases between. The CDR3 sequence is 15 residues long. Germline CDR1 reads LNHDA; CDR2 reads SQIVND (reference sequence). The CDR3 DNA follows: TGTGCCTGCCAACCCGTCGCCAGGGTTGGAGAGACCCAGTACTTC. Protein sequence: CACQPVARVGETQYF. The full variable domain, rest sourced from reference TRBV19 and TRBJ2-5, is DGGITQSPKYLFRKEGQNVTLSCEQNLNHDAMYWYRQDPGQGLRLIYYSQIVNDFQKGDIAEGYSVSREKKESFPLTVTSAQKNPTAFYLCACQPVARVGETQYFGPGTRLLVL.

V gene TRBV6-5 combines with J gene TRBJ1-1; a possible D gene is TRBD1 (5 bases). Germline loops: CDR1 MNHEY, CDR2 SVGAGI. This CDR3 spans 13 amino acids. Trimming cost V 10 bases and J 0 bases, with 12 bases left between them. CDR3 in amino acids: CATWDPMNTEAFF. CDR3 DNA: TGTGCCACCTGGGACCCAATGAACACTGAAGCTTTCTTT.

This clone was detected many times. J is TRBJ1-5 and V is TRBV19; no firm D call. The CDR3 totals 14 residues. V was clipped by 7 bases and J by 2 bases, with 12 bases between them. Germline V gene data show CDR1 as LNHDA and CDR2 as SQIVND (reference sequence). The CDR3 region has the DNA TGTGCCAGTAAGGAGGTCGGAGGCAATCAGCCCCAGCATTTT. Translating gives CASKEVGGNQPQHF.

This chain joins TRBV9 and TRBJ2-2; the D is unclear. CDR1 and CDR2 from the germline V gene are SGDLS and YYNGEE. V was clipped by 4 bases and J by 8 bases, with 24 bases between them. The CDR3 has 17 amino acids. The CDR3 sequence: CASSPLPQIRVIGELFF. In nucleotides, the CDR3 is TGTGCCAGCAGCCCGCTCCCACAGATCCGGGTCATTGGGGAGCTGTTTTTT.

Regarding this clone: One junction end does not reproduce the germline sequence, and a read error may be involved. The chain recombines TRBV19 with TRBJ2-2, with TRBD1 matching 10 bases. This CDR3 has 16 amino acids. CDR1 is LNHDA, CDR2 SQIVND, per germline (reference sequence). CDR3: CASSKTGGGDTGELFF. As DNA, the CDR3 is TGTGCCAGCAGTAAGACAGGGGGCGGGGACACCGGGGAGCTGTTTTTT.

The V and J genes are TRBV9 and TRBJ1-1; tentatively, D is TRBD1 (5 bases). CDR1 and CDR2 from the germline V gene are SGDLS and YYNGEE. Trimming left V 0 bases short and J 5 bases short, with 14 bases between. The CDR3 covers 15 residues. The CDR3 here is CASSVDQLEGTEAFF. The DNA for the CDR3 is TGTGCCAGCAGCGTAGACCAGCTAGAGGGGACTGAAGCTTTCTTT.

V gene TRBV11-1 combines with J gene TRBJ2-2; D gene unclear. Trimming took off 5 bases at V and 4 bases at J, with 11 bases between the two ends. The CDR3 consists of 14 residues. CDR1 and CDR2 (germline): SGHAT, FQDESV (reference sequence). This CDR3 reads CASSQVYLTGELFF. The CDR3 region has the DNA TGTGCCAGCAGCCAGGTTTACCTCACCGGGGAGCTGTTTTTT. Full variable domain (remainder filled in from reference TRBV11-1 and TRBJ2-2): EAEVAQSPRYKITEKSQAVAFWCDPISGHATLYWYRQILGQGPELLVQFQDESVVDDSQLPKDRFSAERLKGVDSTLKIQPAELGDSAMYLCASSQVYLTGELFFGEGSRLTVL.

Of note for this clone: The same CDR3 also results from other DNA sequences found in this sample. This sequence joins TRBV28 and TRBJ2-7; 8 bases fit TRBD2. Germline CDR1 MDHEN, CDR2 SYDVKM. V lost 4 bases and J lost 2; bases outside the gene matches: 7. The CDR3 totals 15 residues. CDR3 in amino acids: CASSSSGGPPYEQYF. CDR3 bases: TGTGCCAGCAGTTCAAGCGGGGGACCGCCCTACGAGCAGTACTTC. The entire variable domain, with the rest obtained from reference TRBV28 and TRBJ2-7, is as follows: DVKVTQSSRYLVKRTGEKVFLECVQDMDHENMFWYRQDPGLGLRLIYFSYDVKMKEKGDIPEGYSVSREKKERFSLILESASTNQTSMYLCASSSSGGPPYEQYFGPGTRLTVT.

This chain joins TRBV19 and TRBJ1-1, with D uncertain. This CDR3 spans 15 amino acids. V was pared by 5 bases and J by 0 bases, with 13 bases between. The germline CDR1 and CDR2 sequences are LNHDA and SQIVND (reference sequence). CDR3 residues: CASSPSGVLNTEAFF. The DNA for the CDR3 is TGTGCCAGTAGTCCAAGCGGAGTACTGAACACTGAAGCTTTCTTT.

This rearrangement joins TRBV18 to TRBJ2-1; maybe TRBD2 (6 bases). The germline V gene has CDR1 KGHSH and CDR2 LQKENI. This CDR3 region has 15 residues. With 4 bases removed from V and 6 bases from J, the gap between germline ends came to 16 bases. The DNA for the CDR3 is TGTGCCAGCTCACGACCAGCGGGTGGGGGCAATGAGCAGTTCTTC. Translation gives CASSRPAGGGNEQFF.

This rearrangement joins TRBV11-2 to TRBJ1-4; no clear D. The V end lost 1 base, the J end lost 7 bases, and 7 bases lay between the germline ends. Looked up from germline, CDR1 is SGHAT and CDR2 is FQNNGV. This CDR3 spans 13 amino acids. The CDR3 nucleotides are TGTGCCAGCAGCTTAGGGTCTAGTGAAAAACTGTTTTTT. Protein sequence: CASSLGSSEKLFF.

The chain joins TRBV5-1 to TRBJ1-6; perhaps TRBD1 as D (5 bases). Germline CDR1 is SGHRS and CDR2 is YFSETQ. V lost 5 bases to trimming and J lost 7 bases, with 13 bases between them. This CDR3 comprises 14 residues. DNA for the CDR3: TGCGCCAGCAGACGAGGGGAACAAAATTCACCCCTCCACTTT. This encodes CASRRGEQNSPLHF.

The chain has TRBV6-5 and TRBJ1-3; D might be TRBD1 (6 bases). This CDR3 is built from 14 residues. V dropped 7 bases and J dropped 0 bases, with 10 bases sitting between them. CDR1 MNHEY and CDR2 SVGAGI come from the germline V gene. The CDR3: CASKTGFSGNTIYF. CDR3 in DNA: TGTGCCAGCAAGACAGGTTTCTCTGGAAACACCATATATTTT.

The chain has TRBV6-1 and TRBJ2-5, with 9 nucleotides matching TRBD2. The J call may be wrong; the DNA end is better matched by TRBJ2-7. Per germline, CDR1 MNHNS and CDR2 SASEGT. The CDR3 is made up of 13 amino acids. The CDR3 coding sequence is TGTGCCAGCAGTGAGGGACTAGCTCTCGAGCAGTACTTC. Protein sequence: CASSEGLALEQYF.

This clone came up a few times. V usage is TRBV18 and J usage is TRBJ1-6; D is unclear. The CDR3 is made up of 15 amino acids. Trimming cost V 2 bases and J 5 bases, with 10 bases left between them. CDR1 KGHSH and CDR2 LQKENI come from the germline V gene. CDR3 in DNA: TGTGCCAGCTCACCAGGGAGTTCGGATAATTCACCCCTCCACTTT. Residues: CASSPGSSDNSPLHF.

V and J are TRBV9 and TRBJ2-7; the D is unclear. Per the germline V gene, CDR1 is SGDLS and CDR2 is YYNGEE. The V and J ends lost 3 bases and 0 bases respectively, with 13 bases between them. The length of the CDR3 is 15 residues. The CDR3 is CASSADIASSYEQYF. As DNA, the CDR3 is TGTGCCAGCAGCGCCGACATTGCAAGCTCCTACGAGCAGTACTTC.

To note about this clone: This specimen includes other DNA sequences encoding the same CDR3. This sequence joins TRBV4-3 and TRBJ1-1, with D maybe TRBD1 (5 bases). Germline V gene data show CDR1 as LGHNA and CDR2 as YSLEER. The germline V and J ends were trimmed by 1 base and 1 base, with 7 bases remaining between them. The CDR3 runs 14 residues. DNA of the CDR3: TGCGCCAGCAGCCAAGTGGGGACGAACACTGAAGCTTTCTTT. Its protein product is CASSQVGTNTEAFF.

This clone was counted a single time. The J gene is TRBJ1-2, the V gene TRBV4-1; 9 nucleotides line up with TRBD1. The length of the CDR3 is 15 residues. The germline gives CDR1 MGHRA, CDR2 YSYEKL. V dropped 1 base and J dropped 4; count of bases not matched to a gene: 4. As DNA, the CDR3 is TGCGCCAGCAGCCAAGTGACAGGGGGGAGCTATGGCTACACCTTC. Translated: CASSQVTGGSYGYTF.

This clone was found a few times. Different DNA sequences within this sample yield the same CDR3. This chain connects TRBV29-1 to TRBJ2-5, with D perhaps given as TRBD1 or TRBD2 (6 bases each). V lost 6 bases and J lost 5, with 10 bases in between. Per germline, CDR1 SQVTM and CDR2 ANQGSEA. This CDR3 has 11 residues. CDR3 DNA sequence: TGCAGCGTAGTAGGGGGGGAGACCCAGTACTTC. Its protein is CSVVGGETQYF.

The gene calls are TRBV7-9 and TRBJ1-5; the D is unclear. Germline values: CDR1 SEHNR, CDR2 FQNEAQ (reference sequence). CDR3 length: 14 amino acids. The germline V and J ends were trimmed by 5 bases and 2 bases, with 10 bases remaining between them. Here the CDR3 DNA reads TGTGCCAGCAGCCCCACCAGAGGCAATCAGCCCCAGCATTTT. This sequence encodes CASSPTRGNQPQHF.

Of note for this clone: The sample holds other DNA sequences that translate to the same CDR3. For the CDR3, the DNA is TGTGCCAGCAGTGAAGGCGAGACCCAGTACTTC. Amino acids: CASSEGETQYF. The rearrangement links TRBV6-1 to TRBJ2-5; D is unresolved. Trimming stripped 1 base from V and 5 bases from J, with 2 bases between. The length of the CDR3 is 11 residues. In germline, CDR1 is MNHNS, CDR2 SASEGT.

The gene calls are TRBV6-6 and TRBJ2-1; TRBD2 matches 12 bases. With 6 bases clipped from V and 9 bases from J, the junction kept 9 bases outside the gene matches. The CDR3 is made up of 15 amino acids. Germline V gene data show CDR1 as MNHNY and CDR2 as SVGAGI (reference sequence). The DNA of the CDR3 is TGTGCCAGCAGCCCCCGACTAGCGGGAGATATTGAGCAGTTCTTC. The encoded protein is CASSPRLAGDIEQFF.

V is TRBV5-4 and J is TRBJ1-2; TRBD1 matches 7 bases. The CDR3 consists of 15 residues. With 4 bases clipped from V and 7 bases from J, the junction kept 13 bases outside the gene matches. Germline assignment: CDR1 SGHNT and CDR2 YYREEE (reference sequence). The chain's CDR3 is CASSIAGTEVSGYTF. The DNA for the CDR3 is TGTGCCAGCAGCATAGCCGGGACAGAGGTCTCTGGCTACACCTTC. Supplemented by reference TRBV5-4 and TRBJ1-2, the full variable domain reads ETGVTQSPTHLIKTRGQQVTLRCSSQSGHNTVSWYQQALGQGPQFIFQYYREEENGRGNFPPRFSGLQFPNYSSELNVNALELDDSALYLCASSIAGTEVSGYTFGSGTRLTVV.

This clone was detected only a few times. This chain uses TRBV10-3 with TRBJ2-5; D possibly corresponds to TRBD1 (5 bases). The V and J ends lost 6 bases and 4 bases respectively, with 15 bases between them. The CDR3 consists of 14 residues. From germline, CDR1 is ENHRY and CDR2 SYGVKD. CDR3 sequence reads: CAIRDNGKGETQYF. In DNA, the CDR3 is TGTGCCATCAGGGACAATGGGAAGGGAGAGACCCAGTACTTC.

The chain employs TRBV6-1 and TRBJ2-7, with D possibly called TRBD1 or TRBD2 (5 bases each). Germline V gene sequence: CDR1 MNHNS, CDR2 SASEGT. V gave up 2 bases and J gave up 6 bases, with 11 bases separating them. The CDR3 extends over 13 amino acids. The CDR3 here is CASSERDGGEQYF. Written as DNA, the CDR3 is TGTGCCAGCAGTGAAAGGGATGGGGGCGAGCAGTACTTC.